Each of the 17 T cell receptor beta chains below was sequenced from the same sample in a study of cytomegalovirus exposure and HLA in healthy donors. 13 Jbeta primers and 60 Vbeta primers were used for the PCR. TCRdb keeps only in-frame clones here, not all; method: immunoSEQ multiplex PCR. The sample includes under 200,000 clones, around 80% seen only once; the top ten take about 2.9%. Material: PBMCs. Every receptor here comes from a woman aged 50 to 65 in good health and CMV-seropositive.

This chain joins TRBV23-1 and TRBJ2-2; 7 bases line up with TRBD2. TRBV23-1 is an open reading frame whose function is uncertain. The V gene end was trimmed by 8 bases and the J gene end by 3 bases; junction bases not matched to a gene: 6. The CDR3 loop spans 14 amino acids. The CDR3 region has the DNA TGCGCCAGCGGGCGGGGGATCCACACCGGGGAGCTGTTTTTT. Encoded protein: CASGRGIHTGELFF.

The CDR3 DNA is TGCGCCAGCAGGCATCTAGCGGGAGTTTGGTCCTACAATGAGCAGTTCTTC. This encodes CASRHLAGVWSYNEQFF. This chain links TRBV4-1 with TRBJ2-1; 10 positions agree with TRBD2. The trim removed 6 bases at V and 1 base at J, leaving 9 bases unmatched. The CDR3 runs 17 residues. Germline CDR1 and CDR2: MGHRA and YSYEKL.

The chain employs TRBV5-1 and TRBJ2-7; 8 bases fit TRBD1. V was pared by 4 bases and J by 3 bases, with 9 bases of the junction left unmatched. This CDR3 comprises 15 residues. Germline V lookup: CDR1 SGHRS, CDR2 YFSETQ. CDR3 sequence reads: CASSRSRGLNYEQYF. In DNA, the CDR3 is TGCGCCAGCAGCCGCAGCAGGGGGCTCAACTACGAGCAGTACTTC.

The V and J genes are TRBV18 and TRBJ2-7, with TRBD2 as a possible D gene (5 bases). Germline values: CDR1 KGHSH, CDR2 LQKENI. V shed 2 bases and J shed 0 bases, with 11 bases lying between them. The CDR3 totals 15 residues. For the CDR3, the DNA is TGTGCCAGCTCACCATCATTAGCGAGCTCCTACGAGCAGTACTTC. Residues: CASSPSLASSYEQYF.

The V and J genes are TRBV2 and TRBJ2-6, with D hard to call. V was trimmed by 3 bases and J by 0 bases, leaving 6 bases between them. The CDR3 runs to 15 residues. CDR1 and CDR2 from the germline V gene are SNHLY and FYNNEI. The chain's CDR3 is CASSESGSGANVLTF. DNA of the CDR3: TGTGCCAGCAGTGAGAGTGGCTCTGGGGCCAACGTCCTGACTTTC.

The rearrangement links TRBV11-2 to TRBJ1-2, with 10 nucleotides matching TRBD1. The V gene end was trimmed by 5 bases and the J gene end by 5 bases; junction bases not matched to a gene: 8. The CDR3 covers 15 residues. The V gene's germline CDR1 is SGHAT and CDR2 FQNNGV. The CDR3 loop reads CASSPAQDRGYGYTF. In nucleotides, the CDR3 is TGTGCCAGCAGCCCCGCCCAGGACAGGGGGTATGGCTACACCTTC.

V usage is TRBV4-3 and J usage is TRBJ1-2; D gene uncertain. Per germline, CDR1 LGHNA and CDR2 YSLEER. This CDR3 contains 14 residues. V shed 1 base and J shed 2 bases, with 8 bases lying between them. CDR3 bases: TGCGCCAGCAGCCAAGGGAACAGAAACTATGGCTACACCTTC. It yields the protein CASSQGNRNYGYTF.

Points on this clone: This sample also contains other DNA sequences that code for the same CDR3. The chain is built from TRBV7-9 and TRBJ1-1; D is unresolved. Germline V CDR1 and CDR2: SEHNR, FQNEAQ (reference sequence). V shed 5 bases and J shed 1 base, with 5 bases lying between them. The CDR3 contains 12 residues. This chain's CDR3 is CASSRGNTEAFF. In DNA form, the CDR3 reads TGTGCCAGCAGCCGAGGGAACACTGAAGCTTTCTTT.

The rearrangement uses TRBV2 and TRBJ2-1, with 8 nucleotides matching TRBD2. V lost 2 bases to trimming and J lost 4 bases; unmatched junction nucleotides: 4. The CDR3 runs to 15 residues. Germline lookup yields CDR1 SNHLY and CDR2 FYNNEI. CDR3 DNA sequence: TGTGCCAGCAGTGAAATTGGCGGGGGGTACAATGAGCAGTTCTTC. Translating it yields CASSEIGGGYNEQFF.

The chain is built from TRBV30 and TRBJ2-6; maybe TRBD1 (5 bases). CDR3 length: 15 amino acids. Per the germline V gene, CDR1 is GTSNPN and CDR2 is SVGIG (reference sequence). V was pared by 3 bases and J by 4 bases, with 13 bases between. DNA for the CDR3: TGTGCCTGGAGCTTAGGGGTGTTCGGGGCCAACGTCCTGACTTTC. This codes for CAWSLGVFGANVLTF.

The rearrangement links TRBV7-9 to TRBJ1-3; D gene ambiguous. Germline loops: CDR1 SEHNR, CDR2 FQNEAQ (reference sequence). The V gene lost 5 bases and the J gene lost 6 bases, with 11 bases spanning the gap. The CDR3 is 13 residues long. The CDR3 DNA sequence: TGTGCCAGCAGCCATCCATCCCAAAACACCATATATTTT. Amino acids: CASSHPSQNTIYF.

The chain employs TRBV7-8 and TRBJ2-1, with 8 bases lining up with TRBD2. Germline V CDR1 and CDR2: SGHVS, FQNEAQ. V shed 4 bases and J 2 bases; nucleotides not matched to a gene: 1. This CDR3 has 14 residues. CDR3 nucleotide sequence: TGTGCCAGCAGCTCGGGACTAGCCTACAATGAGCAGTTCTTC. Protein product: CASSSGLAYNEQFF.

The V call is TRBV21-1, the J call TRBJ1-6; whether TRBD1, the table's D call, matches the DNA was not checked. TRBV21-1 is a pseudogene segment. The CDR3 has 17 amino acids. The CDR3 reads CASSNKPETGAYSPLHF. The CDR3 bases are TGTGCCAGCAGCAACAAACCGGAGACAGGGGCGTATTCACCCCTCCACTTT.

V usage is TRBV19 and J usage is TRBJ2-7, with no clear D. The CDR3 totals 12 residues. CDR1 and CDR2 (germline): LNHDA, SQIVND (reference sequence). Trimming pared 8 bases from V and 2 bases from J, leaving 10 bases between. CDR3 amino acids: CASQDNAYEQYF. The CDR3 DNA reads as TGTGCCAGTCAAGACAATGCCTACGAGCAGTACTTC.

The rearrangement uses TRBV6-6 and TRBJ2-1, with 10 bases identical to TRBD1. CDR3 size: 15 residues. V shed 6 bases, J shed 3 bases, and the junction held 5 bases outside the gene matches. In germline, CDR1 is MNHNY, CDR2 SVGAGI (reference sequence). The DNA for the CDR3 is TGTGCCAGCAGCCCCCGGGACAGGGGCTACAATGAGCAGTTCTTC. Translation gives CASSPRDRGYNEQFF.

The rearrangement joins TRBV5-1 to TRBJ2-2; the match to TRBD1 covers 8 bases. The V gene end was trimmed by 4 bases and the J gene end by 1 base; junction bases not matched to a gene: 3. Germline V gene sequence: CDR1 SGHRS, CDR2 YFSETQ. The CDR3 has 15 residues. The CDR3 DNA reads TGCGCCAGCAGCCCGGGACAGGTGAACACCGGGGAGCTGTTTTTT. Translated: CASSPGQVNTGELFF.

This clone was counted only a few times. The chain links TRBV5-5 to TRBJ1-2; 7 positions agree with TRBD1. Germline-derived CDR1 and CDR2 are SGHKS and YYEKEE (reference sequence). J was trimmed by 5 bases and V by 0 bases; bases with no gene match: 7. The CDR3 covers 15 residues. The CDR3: CASSLEGQIFYGYTF. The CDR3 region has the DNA TGTGCCAGCAGCTTGGAGGGACAGATCTTTTATGGCTACACCTTC.